The clone carrying this T cell receptor beta chain occurred a few times. The antigen remains undetermined. This sample stems from a study of T cell repertoires in cytomegalovirus infection. Study-level information: HLA-B-restricted CMV epitopes that are well studied were used alongside recently identified HLA-C-restricted ones.

The CDR3 loop spans 13 amino acids. With 6 bases clipped from V and 4 bases from J, the junction kept 2 bases outside the gene matches. Per the germline V gene, CDR1 is ENHRY and CDR2 is SYGVKD. TCRdb analysed the reads with MiXCR anew, one entry per CDR3 protein. Of hundreds of thousands of distinct CDR3 sequences in the sample, 33% were seen once. This chain uses TRBV10-3 with TRBJ2-3; 9 bases fit TRBD2. This sequence was found in a human donor in good health (CMV status not recorded). Some clones in this sample may be carry-over from other donors' samples. Specimen: cultured PBMCs, collected from culture after CMV antigen stimulation. The CDR3 nucleotides read TGTGCCATCAGGGCGGGAGGGTCAGATACGCAGTATTTT. Amino acid sequence: CAIRAGGSDTQYF.